This TCR beta chain is from a study of read filtering for tumor transcriptome and immune sequencing (dated by TCRdb to the early 2020s). With regard to the full study: The cohort had about 17 male and 14 female patients with a mean age of roughly 64 years, ranging from roughly 45 to 90. Under revised international staging, roughly 8 patients fell into R-ISS I, approximately 15 into R-ISS II and 7 into R-ISS III. A main aim was a read-filtering strategy for immune repertoire data, specifically whether clonotypes supported by a single read should be removed. Using the same bone marrow samples, the study compared TCR repertoires obtained by targeted immune repertoire sequencing with those obtained by bulk whole-transcriptome sequencing. Per sample, about 4.05 to 11 million TCR-region mapped reads were obtained with IR-seq, compared with only about 85 to 1273 with RNA-seq. After DNase treatment, whole-transcriptome libraries were prepared using the TruSeq RNA Access Library Prep Kit. What the study reported, not specific to this receptor: Clonotypes were captured by IR-seq at much higher depth and more reliably than by RNA-seq, and smaller IR-seq throughput was sufficient for identification of most shared clonotypes. Single-read clonotypes made up around 82% of clonotypes but roughly 3.5% of total reads in IR-seq, and 70% to 75% of clonotypes and 44.6% of reads in RNA-seq. When single-read clonotypes were removed, the proportions of shared clonotypes in IR-seq and RNA-seq correlated more strongly. The sorted CD138-negative fraction was a mixed bone marrow immune population, not purified T cells.

The Immunoverse kit was used to build TCR libraries from about 400 ng RNA, with molecular barcoded adaptors covering alpha/delta and beta/gamma chains. TCR library preparation used the same RNA that went into transcriptome sequencing. TCR libraries were sequenced on an Illumina HiSeq 4000 with 2 x 150 cycles. The source study handled its data this way. Using MiXCR, which included quality filtering and error correction, TCR reads were aligned to human V, D, J and C references and then assembled into CDR3 clonotypes. The tcR package in R was used for analysis of clonotype counts and gene usage diversity. Raw mapping reads were checked after the RNA-seq reads had been mapped by STAR aligner version 2.5.3a onto the human GRCh37 genome. To test how sequencing depth affects detected clonotypes, IR-seq fastq files were randomly downsampled with Seqtk 1.3. TCRdb ran its own pipeline on the public reads, namely fastp trimming at Q25 and MiXCR clone calling, and kept in-frame beta chains. When rows share a CDR3 protein, they turn into one entry using the most common DNA and genes. TCRdb, not the authors, supplied the V and J calls. Across this sample there are about 24,000 distinct CDR3 sequences, with approximately 23% seen only once. 40% to 55% of the sample is taken by the ten largest.

This clonotype was picked up many times. Its antigen is unknown. No base quality information exists; no much larger clone differs at one position. Bone marrow was sampled from every patient at the time of active disease. Isolation of bone marrow mononuclear cells was performed by Ficoll-Hypaque density gradient centrifugation. To remove myeloma plasma cells, the cells were labeled with CD138 magnetic microbeads on a MACS separator, and CD138-negative cells were then collected by negative selection. Purity of the isolated cells was checked by flow cytometry on an Attune NxT using CD138 antibodies. TRIzol reagent was used to extract total RNA, and a NanoDrop spectrophotometer was used to quantify the extracted RNA. Paired RNA-seq and IR-seq were performed on each patient's CD138-negative bone marrow sample. Sequencing was carried out using a population of CD138-negative cells sorted from bone marrow. The cell subset or site label corresponds to: bone marrow mononuclear cells depleted of CD138+ plasma/myeloma cells by negative magnetic selection. The receptor was isolated from a donor over 35 with multiple myeloma.

The DNA is as follows: TGTGCCAGCAGTTCCAGCGGGGGAGGTGGGGCCAACGTCCTGACTTTC. This gives the protein CASSSSGGGGANVLTF. The receptor chain draws on TRBV27 and TRBJ2-6, and TRBD2 aligns with 8 junction nucleotides. The V end gives up 4 bases and the J end 3 bases, leaving 5 bases in the junction not matched to a gene. CDR1 is given as MNHEY and CDR2 as SMNVEV, both from the germline V gene (reference sequence). The CDR3, cysteine through phenylalanine, is 16 amino acids long. The DNA shown is the 48-base CDR3, in frame from base 1.